Shown below are 25 T cell receptor beta chains from a single sample sequenced in a study of blood T cell repertoires in COVID-19. Libraries were prepared by immunoSEQ multiplex PCR; TCRdb keeps only in-frame clonotypes and omits some of them. The data show some 86,000 clones, with approximately 88% seen just once and 25% to 40% held by the top ten. Source material: peripheral blood. Source of these receptors: a woman older than 75 with active or convalescent COVID-19.

The gene calls are TRBV18 and TRBJ1-1; D is undetermined. The germline V gene encodes CDR1 KGHSH and CDR2 LQKENI. Trimming removed 4 bases from V and 1 base from J, with 7 bases in between. This CDR3 spans 13 amino acids. CDR3 nucleotides: TGTGCCAGCTCACAAGCGGAGAACACTGAAGCTTTCTTT. The encoded protein is CASSQAENTEAFF.

A single count supports this clone. The chain recombines TRBV11-3 with TRBJ2-7, with a possible D match to TRBD2 (5 bases). V lost 4 bases to trimming and J lost 6 bases, with 10 bases between them. The CDR3 is made up of 12 amino acids. Per the germline V gene, CDR1 is SGHNT and CDR2 is YENEEA. The CDR3 loop reads CASSYQGGEQYF. The CDR3 coding sequence is TGTGCCAGCAGCTATCAAGGAGGCGAGCAGTACTTC.

This chain links TRBV3-1 (or the pseudogene TRBV3-2) with TRBJ2-3, with a possible D match to TRBD1 (6 bases). Germline CDR1 and CDR2: LGHDT and YNNKEL (reference sequence). There are 17 residues in the CDR3. V lost 2 bases and J lost 4, with 19 bases in between. The CDR3 nucleotides read TGTGCCAGCAGCCAAAACCTCCCGACAGGCGGATCAGATACGCAGTATTTT. Translation gives CASSQNLPTGGSDTQYF.

In regard to this clone: One junction end disagrees with the germline gene, perhaps due to a read error. Different DNA sequences within this sample yield the same CDR3. The rearrangement links TRBV5-1 to TRBJ2-3; weak D call: TRBD1 (6 bases). Germline V CDR1 and CDR2: SGHRS, YFSETQ. The length of the CDR3 is 16 residues. The CDR3 DNA reads as TGCGCCAGCAGCTTGGGAGGGGGATGGGGCACGGATACGCAGTATTTT. The encoded protein is CASSLGGGWGTDTQYF.

This rearrangement joins TRBV14 to TRBJ1-1; tentatively, D is TRBD1 (6 bases). Between the trimmed V and J ends, which lost 4 bases and 0 bases, there was a span of 12 bases. The CDR3 consists of 15 residues. From germline, CDR1 is SGHDN and CDR2 FVKESK. The CDR3 spells CASSRHRDMNTEAFF. As DNA, the CDR3 is TGTGCCAGCAGCCGCCACCGGGACATGAACACTGAAGCTTTCTTT.

The rearrangement uses TRBV5-4 and TRBJ2-1; TRBD1 matches 8 bases. The CDR3 runs to 15 residues. Germline V gene sequence: CDR1 SGHNT, CDR2 YYREEE (reference sequence). The ends lost 4 bases at V and 10 bases at J; junction bases unmatched: 13. The CDR3 loop reads CASSSRDRSQLEQFF. The CDR3 region has the DNA TGTGCCAGCAGCAGCCGGGACAGGTCCCAATTGGAGCAGTTCTTC.

This clone was seen a handful of times. The rearrangement uses TRBV6-6 and TRBJ1-1; D is ambiguous. The CDR3 spans 13 residues. Trimming stripped 10 bases from V and 0 bases from J, with 12 bases between. Germline V lookup: CDR1 MNHNY, CDR2 SVGAGI (reference sequence). CDR3 in amino acids: CATRGFLNTEAFF. CDR3 nucleotide sequence: TGTGCCACCCGGGGATTTCTGAACACTGAAGCTTTCTTT.

V gene TRBV19 combines with J gene TRBJ1-2; 7 bases are shared with TRBD1. The germline CDR1 and CDR2 sequences are LNHDA and SQIVND (reference sequence). CDR3 length equals 15 residues. V was clipped by 0 bases and J by 7 bases; unmatched bases: 8. The CDR3 protein is CASSIDHTGAGGYTF. The CDR3 bases are TGTGCCAGTAGTATAGACCACACAGGGGCAGGTGGCTACACCTTC.

The V gene is TRBV28, the J gene TRBJ1-2, with 8 bases lining up with TRBD1. Losses at the gene ends were 2 bases for V and 6 bases for J; bases not matched to a gene: 5. The CDR3 has 14 residues. Germline lookup yields CDR1 MDHEN and CDR2 SYDVKM. The CDR3: CASSLGPGGHGYTF. The DNA for the CDR3 is TGTGCCAGCAGTTTAGGGCCAGGGGGCCATGGCTACACCTTC.

J is TRBJ1-4 and V is TRBV19; TRBD1 is a possible D gene (5 bases). This CDR3 is built from 15 residues. Trimming removed 2 bases at V and 5 bases at J, with 12 bases between. Germline-derived CDR1 and CDR2 are LNHDA and SQIVND (reference sequence). In nucleotides, the CDR3 is TGTGCCAGTAGTATAAGGCGCAGGGAAAATGAAAAACTGTTTTTT. Protein: CASSIRRRENEKLFF.

The chain employs TRBV7-8 and TRBJ2-3; maybe TRBD1 (5 bases). This CDR3 contains 15 residues. Looked up from germline, CDR1 is SGHVS and CDR2 is FQNEAQ. Trimming cost V 1 base and J 1 base, with 9 bases left between them. The CDR3 nucleotides are TGTGCCAGCAGCTTAGAAGGGGTGGGCACAGATACGCAGTATTTT. This codes for CASSLEGVGTDTQYF.

This chain connects TRBV7-9 to TRBJ1-4; D ambiguous. The germline V gene has CDR1 SEHNR and CDR2 FQNEAQ (reference sequence). The CDR3 runs 14 residues. V lost 4 bases to trimming and J lost 7 bases, with 13 bases between them. This CDR3 is CASSSRGGPEKLFF. The CDR3 DNA follows: TGTGCCAGCAGCTCACGTGGAGGGCCTGAAAAACTGTTTTTT.

This rearrangement joins TRBV7-8 to TRBJ2-1, with D perhaps matching TRBD1 or TRBD2 (5 bases each). The CDR3 is made up of 16 amino acids. V was trimmed by 5 bases and J by 0 bases, leaving 14 bases between them. Germline-derived CDR1 and CDR2 are SGHVS and FQNEAQ. This chain's CDR3 is CASSRDLGSSYNEQFF. The CDR3 DNA follows: TGTGCCAGCAGCCGGGACCTTGGGAGCTCCTACAATGAGCAGTTCTTC.

The V gene is TRBV6-6, the J gene TRBJ1-4; 7 bases agree with TRBD1. The CDR3 runs 13 residues. V gave up 8 bases and J gave up 6 bases; unmatched junction bases: 6. Looked up from germline, CDR1 is MNHNY and CDR2 is SVGAGI (reference sequence). As DNA, the CDR3 is TGTGCCAGCGGAAGGGGGCGCTATGAAAAACTGTTTTTT. Translating gives CASGRGRYEKLFF.

The chain combines TRBV6-2 or TRBV6-3 with TRBJ2-7, with 7 bases aligning to TRBD2. CDR3 size: 12 residues. CDR1 and CDR2 (germline): MNHEY, SVGEGT. V shed 6 bases, J shed 9 bases, and the junction held 8 bases outside the gene matches. CDR3: CASSPPWGGQYF. In nucleotides, the CDR3 is TGTGCCAGCAGCCCCCCGTGGGGGGGGCAGTACTTC.

The V call is TRBV28, the J call TRBJ1-5, with 8 bases identical to TRBD1. The CDR3 runs 17 residues. Germline assignment: CDR1 MDHEN and CDR2 SYDVKM. J was trimmed by 2 bases and V by 1 base; bases with no gene match: 7. DNA of the CDR3: TGTGCCAGCAGTTTATTGGCAGGGGGCGCTGGCAATCAGCCCCAGCATTTT. Amino acids: CASSLLAGGAGNQPQHF.

This clone has just one count. The V gene is TRBV19, the J gene TRBJ2-1; 9 bases align to TRBD1. Trimming removed 3 bases from V and 0 bases from J; junction bases left unmatched: 0. This CDR3 comprises 15 residues. CDR1 and CDR2 from the germline V gene are LNHDA and SQIVND (reference sequence). CDR3 protein: CASSMDRGSYNEQFF. The CDR3 bases are TGTGCCAGTAGTATGGACAGGGGCTCCTACAATGAGCAGTTCTTC.

This clone appeared a few times. The chain carries TRBV3-1 (or the pseudogene TRBV3-2) and TRBJ1-1, with a tentative D call TRBD1 (6 bases). Germline CDR1 and CDR2: LGHDT and YNNKEL (reference sequence). The V end was cut by 4 bases, the J end by 1 base, with 22 bases between. The CDR3 sequence is 18 residues long. The CDR3 nucleotides read TGTGCCAGCAGCCGCAAGGGCTCCTCCGGGACAACGAACACTGAAGCTTTCTTT. It yields the protein CASSRKGSSGTTNTEAFF.

This clone was recorded only once. This chain uses TRBV19 with TRBJ1-2; 8 bases are a match to TRBD1. The CDR3 loop spans 16 amino acids. CDR1 is LNHDA and CDR2 is SQIVND in the germline V gene (reference sequence). The ends lost 7 bases at V and 4 bases at J; junction bases unmatched: 14. CDR3 coding DNA: TGTGCCAGTACCATTATGGGACAGGCGGCTCTCTATGGCTACACCTTC. Encoded protein: CASTIMGQAALYGYTF.

This chain joins TRBV6-1 and TRBJ2-7, with TRBD1 matching 9 bases. The germline V gene encodes CDR1 MNHNS and CDR2 SASEGT. V was clipped by 0 bases and J by 5 bases; unmatched bases: 8. The CDR3 has 16 residues. The CDR3 nucleotides are TGTGCCAGCAGTGAAGCTTTGGGACAGGGTAGCAACGAGCAGTACTTC. It codes for CASSEALGQGSNEQYF.

CDR3 coding DNA: TGTGCCAGCAGCTTAGGGGGCCTTCGACAGGGCTACACCTTC. Its translation: CASSLGGLRQGYTF. The gene calls are TRBV5-6 and TRBJ1-2; 7 bases fit TRBD1. CDR3 length: 14 amino acids. V dropped 2 bases and J dropped 8; count of bases not matched to a gene: 9. Germline values: CDR1 SGHDT, CDR2 YYEEEE.

The V and J genes are TRBV12-3 or TRBV12-4 and TRBJ2-5, with D possibly being TRBD1 (5 bases). The V gene lost 6 bases and the J gene lost 5 bases, with 10 bases spanning the gap. The CDR3 totals 12 residues. The CDR3 sequence: CASSKTVETQYF. The CDR3 coding sequence is TGTGCCAGCAGCAAGACAGTGGAGACCCAGTACTTC.

This chain uses TRBV7-3 with TRBJ1-1; perhaps TRBD1 as D (5 bases). Trimming took 0 bases from V and 6 from J, leaving 17 bases between them. The CDR3 runs to 16 residues. Germline V gives CDR1 SGHTA, CDR2 FQGTGA. The CDR3 loop reads CASSLTLTGAMAEAFF. As DNA, the CDR3 is TGTGCCAGCAGCTTAACGTTAACTGGGGCGATGGCTGAAGCTTTCTTT.

The chain employs TRBV6-2 or TRBV6-3 and TRBJ1-4; TRBD1 aligns across 7 bases. J lost 4 bases, V lost 6 bases, and 5 bases had no gene match. The CDR3 has 14 amino acids. The V gene's germline CDR1 is MNHEY and CDR2 SVGEGT. The CDR3 spells CASSQGQVNEKLFF. The CDR3 nucleotides read TGTGCCAGCAGCCAAGGACAGGTTAATGAAAAACTGTTTTTT.

DNA for the CDR3: TGCGCCAGCAGGACCGGACAGGGGGCGTACACCGGGGAGCTGTTTTTT. Translation gives CASRTGQGAYTGELFF. The chain combines TRBV5-1 with TRBJ2-2, with TRBD1 matching over 11 bases. Germline V CDR1 and CDR2: SGHRS, YFSETQ. V dropped 5 bases and J dropped 3; count of bases not matched to a gene: 6. The CDR3 extends over 16 amino acids.